This TCR beta chain was obtained from a study of blood T cells in healthy people across ages. Study-level points and caveats: Naive CD4+ cells and diversity were both higher in long-lived donors than in aged donors.

Through a sample-barcoded 5' primer and a J-beta primer mix, a second PCR was run for roughly 6 to 11 cycles. Every cDNA was tagged by a template-switch adaptor with 12 random nucleotides. MiXCR, run by TCRdb on the 5' RACE reads, gives a single entry per CDR3 protein. The repertoire holds over 1,300,000 distinct CDR3 sequences, around 59% seen once, with over 5% in the top ten. As to this clonotype: Its antigen is unknown.

Material for sequencing was blood. The sequence was collected from a man between 18 and 29 years old in good health.

DNA for the CDR3: TGTGCCAGCGCGTCATTAGCGGGAGGCCTCACAGATACGCAGTATTTT. Protein: CASASLAGGLTDTQYF. The genes are TRBV11-2 and TRBJ2-3, with 10 bases matching TRBD2. Germline loops: CDR1 SGHAT, CDR2 FQNNGV. The J segment lost 2 bases and the V segment lost 8 bases, leaving 10 bases of the junction unmatched. This CDR3 spans 16 amino acids.